This T cell receptor beta chain was captured by sequencing in a study of CD8 T cells in Susac syndrome (dated by TCRdb to between 2018 and 2020). At the level of the whole study: Repertoire sequencing was used to test whether CD8+ T cell activation and differentiation in Susac syndrome was antigen driven.

A note on this clonotype: This receptor's antigen is unknown. No quality values exist for individual bases; no much larger clone is one base distant.

Peripheral blood CD8+ and CD4+ T cells from healthy donors, Susac syndrome patients and multiple sclerosis patients were profiled by high-throughput TCR beta sequencing. The healthy donors served as controls matched for age and sex. Bulk CD8+ and CD4+ T cells were purified by magnetic negative isolation, while CD8+ TEMRA cells were enriched using FACS. Blood was drawn into EDTA tubes, processed within 24 hours, and PBMCs were isolated by density gradient centrifugation. PBMCs intended for TCR sequencing were frozen in liquid nitrogen and were later thawed in a 37 degrees C water bath. A purity of at least 90% was achieved for sorted or isolated CD4+, CD8+ and CD8+ TEMRA cells. RNA was extracted with the RNeasy kit and about 0.5 to 1 ug was reverse transcribed using random hexamers. The immunoSEQ multiplex PCR assay, which covers 54 Vbeta and 13 Jbeta segments, was used to amplify TCR beta CDR3 regions. PCR amplification bias was corrected by using a synthetic template baseline for primer optimization and computational correction. As for the authors' bioinformatics: Reads were annotated to V, D and J genes per IMGT and analyzed with immunoSEQ Analyzer, keeping only productive sequences. To calculate clonality, Shannon entropy was normalized by log2 of the number of productive unique sequences and then subtracted from one. Public and private clones were assessed among the 100 most prevalent clones of each patient and control. Clones were defined as Susac-specific when absent from the healthy and MS cohorts, from approximately 1,100 published viral clones and from other ImmuneACCESS disease sequences. TCRdb trimmed the raw reads at Q25, called clones with MiXCR and kept productive beta chains. Entries that share a CDR3 protein sequence are merged under the most common genes and DNA. The V and J calls shown here were made by TCRdb, not taken from the authors' results. The sample table contains 180,000 or so distinct CDR3 sequences; only one count was recorded for approximately 96% of them. The ten top clones hold about 0.13% of the sample.

Summary of the overall study and its limitations: The number of individuals in the TCR sequencing and HLA analysis was acknowledged as relatively small.

This receptor was identified in a human donor in good health. Sequencing was performed on CD4+ T cells from PBMCs.

The sequenced DNA: TGTGCCTGGAGTCCCCCCCCCGGGTCCGGGGCCAACGTCCTGACTTTC. The translation is CAWSPPPGSGANVLTF. The chain links TRBV30 with TRBJ2-6, with no D gene named confidently. CDR1 and CDR2 (GTSNPN, SVGIG) derive from the germline V gene (reference sequence). V and J lose 2 bases and 4 bases, and a span of 15 bases separates them. Including cysteine and phenylalanine, the CDR3 has 16 amino acids. The read is trimmed to its CDR3 DNA, 48 bases read in frame from base 1.